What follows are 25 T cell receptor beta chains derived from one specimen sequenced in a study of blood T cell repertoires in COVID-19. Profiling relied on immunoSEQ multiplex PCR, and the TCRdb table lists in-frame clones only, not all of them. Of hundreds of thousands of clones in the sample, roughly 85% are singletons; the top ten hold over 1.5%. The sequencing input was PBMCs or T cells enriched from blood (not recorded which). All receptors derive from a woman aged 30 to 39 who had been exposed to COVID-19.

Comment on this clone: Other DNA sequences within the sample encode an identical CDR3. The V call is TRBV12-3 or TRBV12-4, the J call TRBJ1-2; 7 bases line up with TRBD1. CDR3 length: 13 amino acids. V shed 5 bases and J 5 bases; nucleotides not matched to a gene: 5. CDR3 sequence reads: CASSRTGGYGYTF. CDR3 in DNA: TGTGCCAGCAGTCGGACAGGCGGTTATGGCTACACCTTC.

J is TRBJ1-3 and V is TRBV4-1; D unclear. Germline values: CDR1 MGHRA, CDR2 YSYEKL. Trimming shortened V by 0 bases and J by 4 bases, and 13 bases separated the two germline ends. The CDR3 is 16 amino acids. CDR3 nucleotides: TGCGCCAGCAGCCAAGAACAAGGAGCCCCAGGAAACACCATATATTTT. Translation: CASSQEQGAPGNTIYF.

For the CDR3, the DNA is TGTGCCAGCAGCTCGCGCCCCACCGGGGGGAATACAGATACGCAGTATTTT. Translated: CASSSRPTGGNTDTQYF. The chain links TRBV7-3 to TRBJ2-3, with 7 bases fitting TRBD2. Germline V CDR1 and CDR2: SGHTA, FQGTGA. The J segment lost 3 bases and the V segment lost 4 bases, leaving 13 bases of the junction unmatched. This CDR3 is 17 amino acids long.

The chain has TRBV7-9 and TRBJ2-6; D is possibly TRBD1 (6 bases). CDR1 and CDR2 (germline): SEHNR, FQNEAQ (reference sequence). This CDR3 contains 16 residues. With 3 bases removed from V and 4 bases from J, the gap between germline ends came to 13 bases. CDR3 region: CASSFTPGAGANVLTF. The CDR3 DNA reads TGTGCCAGCAGCTTTACCCCAGGGGCAGGGGCCAACGTCCTGACTTTC.

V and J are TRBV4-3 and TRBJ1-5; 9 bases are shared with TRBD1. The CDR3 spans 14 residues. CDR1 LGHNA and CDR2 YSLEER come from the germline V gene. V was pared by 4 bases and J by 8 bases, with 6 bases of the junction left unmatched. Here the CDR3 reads CASSLTDRGKPQHF. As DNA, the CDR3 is TGCGCCAGCAGCCTCACCGACAGGGGGAAGCCCCAGCATTTT.

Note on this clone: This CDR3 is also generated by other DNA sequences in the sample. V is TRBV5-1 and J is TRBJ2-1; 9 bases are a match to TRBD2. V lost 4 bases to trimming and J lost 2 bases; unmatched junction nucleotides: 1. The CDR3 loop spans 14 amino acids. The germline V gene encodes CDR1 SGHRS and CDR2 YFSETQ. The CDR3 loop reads CASSPSGAYNEQFF. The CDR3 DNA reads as TGCGCCAGCAGCCCTAGCGGGGCCTACAATGAGCAGTTCTTC.

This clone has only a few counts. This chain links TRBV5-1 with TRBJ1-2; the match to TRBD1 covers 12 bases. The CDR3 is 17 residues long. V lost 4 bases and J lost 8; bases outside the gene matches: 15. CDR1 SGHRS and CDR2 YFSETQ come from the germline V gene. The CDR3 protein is CASSRLGNLGTGGGYTF. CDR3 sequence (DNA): TGCGCCAGCAGCCGACTGGGCAACCTCGGGACAGGGGGCGGCTACACCTTC. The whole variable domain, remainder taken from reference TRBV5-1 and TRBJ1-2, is KAGVTQTPRYLIKTRGQQVTLSCSPISGHRSVSWYQQTPGQGLQFLFEYFSETQRNKGNFPGRFSGRQFSNSRSEMNVSTLELGDSALYLCASSRLGNLGTGGGYTFGSGTRLTVV.

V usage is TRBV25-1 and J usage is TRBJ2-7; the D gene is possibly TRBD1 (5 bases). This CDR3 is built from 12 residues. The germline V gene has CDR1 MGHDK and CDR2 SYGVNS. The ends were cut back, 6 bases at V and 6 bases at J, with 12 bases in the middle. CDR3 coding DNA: TGTGCCAGCAGGGACACCCCAGGCGAGCAGTACTTC. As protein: CASRDTPGEQYF.

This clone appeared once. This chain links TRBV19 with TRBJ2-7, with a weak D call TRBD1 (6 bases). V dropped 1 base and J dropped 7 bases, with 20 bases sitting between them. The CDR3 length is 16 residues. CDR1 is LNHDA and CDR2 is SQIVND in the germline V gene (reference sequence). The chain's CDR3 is CASSIVGYGTPGEQYF. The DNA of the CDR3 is TGTGCCAGTAGTATAGTCGGGTACGGGACACCCGGGGAGCAGTACTTC.

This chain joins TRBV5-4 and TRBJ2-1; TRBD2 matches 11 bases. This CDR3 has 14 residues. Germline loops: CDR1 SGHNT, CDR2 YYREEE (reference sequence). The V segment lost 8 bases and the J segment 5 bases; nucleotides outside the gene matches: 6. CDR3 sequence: CASRIAGGNNEQFF. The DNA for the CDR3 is TGTGCCAGTAGAATAGCGGGGGGGAACAATGAGCAGTTCTTC.

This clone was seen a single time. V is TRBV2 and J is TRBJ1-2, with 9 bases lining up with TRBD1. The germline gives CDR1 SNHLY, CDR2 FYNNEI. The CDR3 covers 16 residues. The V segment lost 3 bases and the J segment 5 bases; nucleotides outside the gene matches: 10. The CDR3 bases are TGTGCCAGCAGTGAGAATCCCCCCGGACAGGGGTATGGCTACACCTTC. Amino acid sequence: CASSENPPGQGYGYTF. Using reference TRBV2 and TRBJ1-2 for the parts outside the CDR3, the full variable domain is EPEVTQTPSHQVTQMGQEVILRCVPISNHLYFYWYRQILGQKVEFLVSFYNNEISEKSEIFDDQFSVERPDGSNFTLKIRSTKLEDSAMYFCASSENPPGQGYGYTFGSGTRLTVV.

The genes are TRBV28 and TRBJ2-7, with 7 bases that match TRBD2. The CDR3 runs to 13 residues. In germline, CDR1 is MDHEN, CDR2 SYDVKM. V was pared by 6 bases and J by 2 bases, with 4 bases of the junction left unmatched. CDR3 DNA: TGTGCCAGCAGCAGCGGGGCTACCTACGAGCAGTACTTC. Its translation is CASSSGATYEQYF.

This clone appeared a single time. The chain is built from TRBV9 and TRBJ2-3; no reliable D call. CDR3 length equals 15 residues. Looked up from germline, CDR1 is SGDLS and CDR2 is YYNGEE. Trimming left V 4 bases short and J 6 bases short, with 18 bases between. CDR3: CASSQMSRVGDTQYF. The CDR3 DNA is TGTGCCAGCAGCCAAATGTCTAGAGTTGGGGATACGCAGTATTTT.

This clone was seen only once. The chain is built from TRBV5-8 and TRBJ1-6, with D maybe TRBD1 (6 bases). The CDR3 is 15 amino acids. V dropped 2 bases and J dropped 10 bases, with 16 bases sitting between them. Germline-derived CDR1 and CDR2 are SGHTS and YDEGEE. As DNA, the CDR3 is TGTGCCAGCAGCTTATCTCGAGGGGGAAAGTCACCCCTCCACTTT. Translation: CASSLSRGGKSPLHF.

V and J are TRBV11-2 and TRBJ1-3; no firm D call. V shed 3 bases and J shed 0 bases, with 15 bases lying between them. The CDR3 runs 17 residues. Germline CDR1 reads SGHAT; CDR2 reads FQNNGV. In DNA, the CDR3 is TGTGCCAGCAGCTTCGAGTCGTTACTCTACTCTGGAAACACCATATATTTT. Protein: CASSFESLLYSGNTIYF.

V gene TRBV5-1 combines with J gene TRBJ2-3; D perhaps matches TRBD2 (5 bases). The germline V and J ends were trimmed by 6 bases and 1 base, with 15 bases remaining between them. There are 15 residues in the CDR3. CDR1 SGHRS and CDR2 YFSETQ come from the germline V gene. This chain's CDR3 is CASTAPERGTDTQYF. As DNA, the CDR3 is TGCGCCAGCACTGCCCCGGAGAGGGGCACAGATACGCAGTATTTT.

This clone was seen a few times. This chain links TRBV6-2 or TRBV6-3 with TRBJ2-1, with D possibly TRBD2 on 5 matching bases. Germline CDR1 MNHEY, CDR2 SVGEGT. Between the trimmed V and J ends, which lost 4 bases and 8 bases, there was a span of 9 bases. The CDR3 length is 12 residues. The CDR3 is CASSLPGYEQFF. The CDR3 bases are TGTGCCAGCAGTTTACCGGGGTATGAGCAGTTCTTC.

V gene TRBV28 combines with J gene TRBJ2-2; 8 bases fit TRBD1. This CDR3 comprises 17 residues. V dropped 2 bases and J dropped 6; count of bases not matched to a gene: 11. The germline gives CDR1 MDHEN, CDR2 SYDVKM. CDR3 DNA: TGTGCCAGCAGTTTACTAATAGGGACAGGTGAAGCCGGGGAGCTGTTTTTT. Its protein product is CASSLLIGTGEAGELFF. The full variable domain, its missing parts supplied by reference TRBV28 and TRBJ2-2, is DVKVTQSSRYLVKRTGEKVFLECVQDMDHENMFWYRQDPGLGLRLIYFSYDVKMKEKGDIPEGYSVSREKKERFSLILESASTNQTSMYLCASSLLIGTGEAGELFFGEGSRLTVL.

CDR3 residues: CASSLEAGGRWNTEAFF. The CDR3 nucleotides read TGTGCCAGCAGCTTGGAAGCCGGGGGAAGGTGGAACACTGAAGCTTTCTTT. The rearrangement uses TRBV5-4 and TRBJ1-1; possibly TRBD1 for D (5 bases). The CDR3 loop spans 17 amino acids. From germline, CDR1 is SGHNT and CDR2 YYREEE (reference sequence). Trimming pared 0 bases from V and 1 base from J, leaving 16 bases between. The whole variable domain, filled in from reference TRBV5-4 and TRBJ1-1, reads ETGVTQSPTHLIKTRGQQVTLRCSSQSGHNTVSWYQQALGQGPQFIFQYYREEENGRGNFPPRFSGLQFPNYSSELNVNALELDDSALYLCASSLEAGGRWNTEAFFGQGTRLTVV.

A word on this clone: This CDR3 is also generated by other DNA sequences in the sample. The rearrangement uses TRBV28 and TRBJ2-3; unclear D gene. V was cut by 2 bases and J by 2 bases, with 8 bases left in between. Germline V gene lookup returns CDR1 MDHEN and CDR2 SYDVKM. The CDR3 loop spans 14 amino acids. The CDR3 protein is CASSLGGSTDTQYF. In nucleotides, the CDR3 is TGTGCCAGCAGTTTAGGTGGCTCCACAGATACGCAGTATTTT.

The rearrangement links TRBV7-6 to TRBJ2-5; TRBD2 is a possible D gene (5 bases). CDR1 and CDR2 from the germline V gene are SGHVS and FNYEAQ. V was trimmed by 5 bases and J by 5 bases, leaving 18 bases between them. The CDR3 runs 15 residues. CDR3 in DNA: TGTGCCAGCAGCGCATTGCTAGTGACGGGGGAGACCCAGTACTTC. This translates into CASSALLVTGETQYF.

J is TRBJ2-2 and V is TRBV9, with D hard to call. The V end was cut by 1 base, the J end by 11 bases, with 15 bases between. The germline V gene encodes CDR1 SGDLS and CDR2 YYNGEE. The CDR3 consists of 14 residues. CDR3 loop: CASSVLSTSKELFF. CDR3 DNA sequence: TGTGCCAGCAGCGTATTATCTACTTCCAAAGAGCTGTTTTTT. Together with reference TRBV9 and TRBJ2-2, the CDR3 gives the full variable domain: DSGVTQTPKHLITATGQRVTLRCSPRSGDLSVYWYQQSLDQGLQFLIQYYNGEERAKGNILERFSAQQFPDLHSELNLSSLELGDSALYFCASSVLSTSKELFFGEGSRLTVL.

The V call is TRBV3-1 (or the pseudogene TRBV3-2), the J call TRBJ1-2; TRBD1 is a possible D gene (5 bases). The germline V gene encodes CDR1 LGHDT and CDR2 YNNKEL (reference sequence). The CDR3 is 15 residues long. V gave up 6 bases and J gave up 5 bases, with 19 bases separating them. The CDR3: CASSQTRGSLYGYTF. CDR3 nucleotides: TGTGCCAGCAGTCAGACAAGGGGATCTCTTTATGGCTACACCTTC.

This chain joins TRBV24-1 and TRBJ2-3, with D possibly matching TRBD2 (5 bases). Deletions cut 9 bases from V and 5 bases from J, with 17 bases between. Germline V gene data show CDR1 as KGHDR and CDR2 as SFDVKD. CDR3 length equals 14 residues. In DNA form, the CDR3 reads TGTGCCACCGAAAGTACGGGAAGTTTAGATACGCAGTATTTT. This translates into CATESTGSLDTQYF.

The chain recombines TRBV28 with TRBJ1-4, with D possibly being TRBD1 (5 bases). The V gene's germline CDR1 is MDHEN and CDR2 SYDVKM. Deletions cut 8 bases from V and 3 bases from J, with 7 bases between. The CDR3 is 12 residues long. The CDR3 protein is CASFRANEKLFF. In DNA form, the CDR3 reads TGTGCCAGCTTCAGGGCTAATGAAAAACTGTTTTTT.